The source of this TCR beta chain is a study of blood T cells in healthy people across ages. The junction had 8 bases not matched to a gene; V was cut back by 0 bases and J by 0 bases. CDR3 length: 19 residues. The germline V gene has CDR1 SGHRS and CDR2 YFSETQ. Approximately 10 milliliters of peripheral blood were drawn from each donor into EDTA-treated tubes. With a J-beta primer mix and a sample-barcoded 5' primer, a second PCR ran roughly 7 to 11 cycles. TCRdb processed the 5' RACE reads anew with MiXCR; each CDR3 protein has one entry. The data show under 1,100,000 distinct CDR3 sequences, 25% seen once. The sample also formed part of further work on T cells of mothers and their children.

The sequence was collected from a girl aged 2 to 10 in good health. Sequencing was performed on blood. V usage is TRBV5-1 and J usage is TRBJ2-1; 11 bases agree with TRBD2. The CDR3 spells CASSLAPGTSGLSYNEQFF. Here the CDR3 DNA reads TGCGCCAGCAGCTTGGCCCCCGGGACTAGCGGTCTCTCCTACAATGAGCAGTTCTTC. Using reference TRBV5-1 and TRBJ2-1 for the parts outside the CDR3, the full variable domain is KAGVTQTPRYLIKTRGQQVTLSCSPISGHRSVSWYQQTPGQGLQFLFEYFSETQRNKGNFPGRFSGRQFSNSRSEMNVSTLELGDSALYLCASSLAPGTSGLSYNEQFFGPGTRLTVL.